This TCR beta chain was identified in a study of post-analysis software for immune sequencing data. About the research overall: Relapsing-remitting, secondary progressive and progressive-relapsing multiple sclerosis were all included among the disease courses. Study results and caveats: In multiple sclerosis, normalized Chao1 diversity was significantly below that of controls. Strong co-clustering by F measure was seen for same-batch samples. When patients were compared with controls, four to six TRBV segments were more frequent, TRBV5-6, TRBV5-1 and TRBV20-1 among them.

For this clonotype: Its specificity is not known. One junction end does not reproduce the germline sequence, and a read error may be involved.

The authors incorporated unique molecular identifiers into the TCR beta cDNA libraries. Some 540,000 cDNA molecules were obtained from about 0.98 to 11 million T cells. MiXCR, run by TCRdb on the PCR reads, gives a single entry per CDR3 protein. Found here are roughly 700,000 distinct CDR3 sequences, 30% of them singletons; the top ten hold around 0.56%. Germline values: CDR1 SGHRS, CDR2 YFSETQ. The CDR3 has 14 amino acids. The source is a girl aged 10 to 17 with multiple sclerosis. Sequencing was performed on blood. This chain links TRBV5-1 with TRBJ1-1, with a possible D match to TRBD1 (6 bases). The CDR3 here is CASSLEGVNTEAFF. The CDR3 coding sequence is TGTGCCAGCAGCTTAGAGGGGGTTAACACTGAAGCTTTCTTT. Supplemented by reference TRBV5-1 and TRBJ1-1, the full variable domain reads KAGVTQTPRYLIKTRGQQVTLSCSPISGHRSVSWYQQTPGQGLQFLFEYFSETQRNKGNFPGRFSGRQFSNSRSEMNVSTLELGDSALYLCASSLEGVNTEAFFGQGTRLTVV.